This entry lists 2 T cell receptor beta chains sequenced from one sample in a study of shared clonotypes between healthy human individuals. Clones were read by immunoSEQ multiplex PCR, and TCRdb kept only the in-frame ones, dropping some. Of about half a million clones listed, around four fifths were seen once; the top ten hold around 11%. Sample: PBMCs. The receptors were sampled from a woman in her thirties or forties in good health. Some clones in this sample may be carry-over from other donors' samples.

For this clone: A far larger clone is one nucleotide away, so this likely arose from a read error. The CDR3 bases are TGTGCCTGGACCAGGCAGAAGGACAGTAAAGCTTTCTTT. It yields the protein CAWTRQKDSKAFF. The rearrangement uses TRBV30 and TRBJ1-1, with D possibly matching TRBD1 (6 bases). Germline V CDR1 and CDR2: GTSNPN, SVGIG (reference sequence). This CDR3 spans 13 amino acids. V lost 4 bases to trimming and J lost 9 bases, with 18 bases between them.

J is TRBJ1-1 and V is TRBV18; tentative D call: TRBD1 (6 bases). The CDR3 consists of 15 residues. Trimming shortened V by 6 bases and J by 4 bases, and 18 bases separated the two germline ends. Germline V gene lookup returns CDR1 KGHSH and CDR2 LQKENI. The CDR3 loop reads CASSQNQGTPTEAFF. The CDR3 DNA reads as TGTGCCAGCTCCCAAAACCAGGGGACCCCCACTGAAGCTTTCTTT. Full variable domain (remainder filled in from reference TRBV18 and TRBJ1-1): NAGVMQNPRHLVRRRGQEARLRCSPMKGHSHVYWYRQLPEEGLKFMVYLQKENIIDESGMPKERFSAEFPKEGPSILRIQQVVRGDSAAYFCASSQNQGTPTEAFFGQGTRLTVV.